This TCR beta chain was identified in a study of PD-1 blockade in classical Hodgkin lymphoma. Study-wide results and limits: Individuals who commenced nivolumab within less than 1 year of ASCT were excluded.

Exposure to brentuximab vedotin varied, and each patient had relapsed following autologous stem cell transplantation. Using immunoSEQ multiplex PCR, the repertoire was profiled, and TCRdb retains in-frame clones only, with some absent. The sample has 20,000 to 25,000 clones; over 75% are singletons. This CDR3 is built from 14 residues. Trimming stripped 7 bases from V and 3 bases from J, with 13 bases between. Germline CDR1 and CDR2: SNHLY and FYNNEI. As concerns this clone: The antigen is undetermined.

The rearrangement links TRBV2 to TRBJ1-5; no clear D. Material: peripheral blood mononuclear cells (PBMCs), obtained before the second cycle of nivolumab. The receptor was isolated from a human donor with classical Hodgkin lymphoma. CDR3 region: CASNSGSPNQPQHF. The CDR3 bases are TGTGCCAGCAATTCTGGGAGCCCCAATCAGCCCCAGCATTTT.